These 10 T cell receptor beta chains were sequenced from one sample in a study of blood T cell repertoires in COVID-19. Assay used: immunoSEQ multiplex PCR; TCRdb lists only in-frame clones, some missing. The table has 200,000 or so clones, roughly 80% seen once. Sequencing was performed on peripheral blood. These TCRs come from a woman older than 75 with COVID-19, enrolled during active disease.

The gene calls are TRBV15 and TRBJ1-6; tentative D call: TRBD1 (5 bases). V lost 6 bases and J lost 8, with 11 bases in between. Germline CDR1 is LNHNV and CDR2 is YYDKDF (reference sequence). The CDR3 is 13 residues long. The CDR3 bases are TGTGCCACCAGGGGGCGAATGGATTCACCCCTCCACTTT. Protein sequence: CATRGRMDSPLHF.

This CDR3 is CASSVGTLGGIQETQYF. The CDR3 DNA is TGTGCCAGCAGCGTAGGGACCTTGGGGGGAATCCAAGAGACCCAGTACTTC. The rearrangement uses TRBV9 and TRBJ2-5, with D tentatively TRBD2 (6 bases). CDR3 length: 17 amino acids. Germline V lookup: CDR1 SGDLS, CDR2 YYNGEE. V lost 0 bases to trimming and J lost 1 base, with 16 bases between them. Based on the CDR3 plus reference TRBV9 and TRBJ2-5, the full variable domain is DSGVTQTPKHLITATGQRVTLRCSPRSGDLSVYWYQQSLDQGLQFLIQYYNGEERAKGNILERFSAQQFPDLHSELNLSSLELGDSALYFCASSVGTLGGIQETQYFGPGTRLLVL.

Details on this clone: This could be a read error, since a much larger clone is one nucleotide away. The CDR3 reads CASSPGQGSYEQYF. CDR3 nucleotides: TGTGCCAGCAGTCCGGGACAGGGGTCCTACGAGCAGTACTTC. The chain combines TRBV6-5 with TRBJ2-7, with 10 nucleotides matching TRBD1. J lost 1 base, V lost 5 bases, and 2 bases had no gene match. Germline lookup yields CDR1 MNHEY and CDR2 SVGAGI. The CDR3 covers 14 residues.

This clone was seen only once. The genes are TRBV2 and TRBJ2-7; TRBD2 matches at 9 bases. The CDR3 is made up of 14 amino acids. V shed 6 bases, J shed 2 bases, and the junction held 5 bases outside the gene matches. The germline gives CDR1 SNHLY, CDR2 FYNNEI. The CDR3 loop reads CASRGASGTYEQYF. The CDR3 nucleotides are TGTGCCAGCAGAGGGGCTAGCGGGACCTACGAGCAGTACTTC.

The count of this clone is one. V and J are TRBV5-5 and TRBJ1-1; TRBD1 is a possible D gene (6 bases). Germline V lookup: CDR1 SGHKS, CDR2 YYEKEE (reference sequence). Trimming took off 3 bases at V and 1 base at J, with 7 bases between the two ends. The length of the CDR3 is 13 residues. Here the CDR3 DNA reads TGTGCCAGCAGCTGGACAGCGAACACTGAAGCTTTCTTT. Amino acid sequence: CASSWTANTEAFF.

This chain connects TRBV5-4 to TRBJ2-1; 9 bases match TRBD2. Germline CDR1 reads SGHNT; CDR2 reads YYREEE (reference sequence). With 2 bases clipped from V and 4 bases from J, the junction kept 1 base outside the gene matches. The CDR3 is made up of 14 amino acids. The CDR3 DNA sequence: TGTGCCAGCAGCTTTGCGGGAGGGTACAATGAGCAGTTCTTC. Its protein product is CASSFAGGYNEQFF.

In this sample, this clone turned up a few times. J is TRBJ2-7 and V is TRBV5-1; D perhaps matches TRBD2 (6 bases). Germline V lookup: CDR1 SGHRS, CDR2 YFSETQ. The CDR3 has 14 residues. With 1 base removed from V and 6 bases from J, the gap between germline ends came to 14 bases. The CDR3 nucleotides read TGCGCCAGCAGCTTGTTGCCGGAGGGGCGCGAGCAGTACTTC. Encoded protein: CASSLLPEGREQYF.

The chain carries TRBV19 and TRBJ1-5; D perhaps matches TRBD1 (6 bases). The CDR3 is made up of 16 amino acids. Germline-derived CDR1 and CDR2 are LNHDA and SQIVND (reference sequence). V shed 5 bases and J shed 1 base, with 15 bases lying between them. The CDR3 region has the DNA TGTGCCAGTAGTTTAACAGGGTTTTGGAGCAATCAGCCCCAGCATTTT. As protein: CASSLTGFWSNQPQHF.

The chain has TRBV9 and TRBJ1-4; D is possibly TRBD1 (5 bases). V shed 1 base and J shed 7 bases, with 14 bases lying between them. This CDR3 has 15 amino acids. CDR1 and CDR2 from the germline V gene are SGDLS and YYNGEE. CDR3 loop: CASSVFEGEGEKLFF. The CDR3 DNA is TGTGCCAGCAGCGTATTCGAAGGGGAAGGTGAAAAACTGTTTTTT.

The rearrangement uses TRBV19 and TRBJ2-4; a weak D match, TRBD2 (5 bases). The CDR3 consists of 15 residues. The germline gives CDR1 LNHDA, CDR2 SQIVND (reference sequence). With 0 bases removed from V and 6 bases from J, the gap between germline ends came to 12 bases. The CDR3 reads CASSIDALAGNIQYF. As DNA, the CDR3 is TGTGCCAGTAGTATAGATGCCCTAGCTGGAAACATTCAGTACTTC. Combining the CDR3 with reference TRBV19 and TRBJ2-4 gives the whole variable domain DGGITQSPKYLFRKEGQNVTLSCEQNLNHDAMYWYRQDPGQGLRLIYYSQIVNDFQKGDIAEGYSVSREKKESFPLTVTSAQKNPTAFYLCASSIDALAGNIQYFGAGTRLSVL.